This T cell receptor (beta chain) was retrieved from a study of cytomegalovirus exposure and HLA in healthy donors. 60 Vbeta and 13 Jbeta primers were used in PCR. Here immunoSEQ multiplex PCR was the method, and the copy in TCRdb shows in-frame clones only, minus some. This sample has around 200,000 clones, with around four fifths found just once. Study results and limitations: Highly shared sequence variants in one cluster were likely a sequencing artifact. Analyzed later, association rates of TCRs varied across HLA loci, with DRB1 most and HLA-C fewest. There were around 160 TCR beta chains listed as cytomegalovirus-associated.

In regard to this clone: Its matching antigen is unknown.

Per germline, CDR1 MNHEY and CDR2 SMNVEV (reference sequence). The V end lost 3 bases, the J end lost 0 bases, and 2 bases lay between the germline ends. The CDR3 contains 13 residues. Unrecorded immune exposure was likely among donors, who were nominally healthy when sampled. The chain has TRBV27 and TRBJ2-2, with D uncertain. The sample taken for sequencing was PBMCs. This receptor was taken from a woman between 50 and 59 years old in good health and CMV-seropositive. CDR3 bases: TGTGCCAGCAGTTTTACGAACACCGGGGAGCTGTTTTTT. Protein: CASSFTNTGELFF.